This note documents a single TCR beta chain sequence. Antigen: not known. One base away lies a much larger clone, so this may be a sequencing read error. V was shortened by 4 bases and J by 3 bases, with 16 bases between the two germline ends. This CDR3 contains 15 residues. The germline gives CDR1 SEHNR, CDR2 FQNEAQ (reference sequence). The iRepertoire nested amplicon-rescue multiplex PCR amplified TCR alpha and beta CDR3s from RNA. Tissue mRNA or PBMC total RNA, 100-400 ng, went into one-step reverse transcription and amplification. TCRdb passed the multiplex PCR reads through MiXCR, listing each CDR3 protein once. The data hold 95,000 to 110,000 distinct CDR3 sequences, with around 30% observed a single time. This sample was taken from a study of glioma-infiltrating T cells. Study-level results: Non-neoplastic patients had below-expected tissue-blood divergence, while all gliomas exceeded expectation. CDR3 overlap between tissue and blood was very small.

The source material was glioma tissue, nonneoplastic brain tissue, or PBMCs (not recorded which). This chain joins TRBV7-9 and TRBJ2-7; D not certain. This TCR derives from a human donor with low-grade glioma or glioblastoma, undergoing nonglioma brain surgery, or in good health (not recorded which). CDR3: CASSSGKRTYYEQYF. The DNA of the CDR3 is TGTGCCAGCAGCTCTGGAAAAAGGACCTACTACGAGCAGTACTTC.